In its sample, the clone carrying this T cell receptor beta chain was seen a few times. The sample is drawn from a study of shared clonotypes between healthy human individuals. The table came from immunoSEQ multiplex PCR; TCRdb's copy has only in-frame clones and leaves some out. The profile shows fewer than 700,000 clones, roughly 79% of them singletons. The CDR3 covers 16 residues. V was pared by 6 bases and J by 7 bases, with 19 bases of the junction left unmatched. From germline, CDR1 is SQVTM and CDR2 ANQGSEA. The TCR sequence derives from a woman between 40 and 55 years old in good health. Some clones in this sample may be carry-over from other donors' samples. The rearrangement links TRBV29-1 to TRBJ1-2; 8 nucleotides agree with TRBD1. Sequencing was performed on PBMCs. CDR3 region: CSVATGTGGGYGGYTF. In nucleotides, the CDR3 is TGCAGCGTAGCGACCGGGACAGGTGGTGGGTATGGTGGCTACACCTTC.